This T cell receptor beta chain appears in the sequencing data of a study of blood T cell repertoires in COVID-19. About the study: PBMCs, B-cell-depleted T cells, or T cells were the source of the cDNA or gDNA that made up the material.

TCRdb's copy holds only in-frame clones and misses some; the assay was immunoSEQ multiplex PCR. The table has over 70,000 clones, more than 80% seen once; the top ten hold about a fifth. Germline trimming cut 0 bases from V and 14 bases from J; bases unmatched to any gene: 13. CDR3 length: 16 residues. The V gene's germline CDR1 is SGDLS and CDR2 YYNGEE. V usage is TRBV9 and J usage is TRBJ2-4, with TRBD2 identical over 11 bases. The sample taken for sequencing was peripheral blood. This receptor was obtained from an elderly woman with acute or convalescent COVID-19. CDR3 amino acids: CASSVGASGGRVQKYF. The CDR3 coding sequence is TGTGCCAGCAGCGTAGGTGCTAGCGGGGGGAGGGTACAGAAGTACTTC. Using reference TRBV9 and TRBJ2-4 for the parts outside the CDR3, the full variable domain is DSGVTQTPKHLITATGQRVTLRCSPRSGDLSVYWYQQSLDQGLQFLIQYYNGEERAKGNILERFSAQQFPDLHSELNLSSLELGDSALYFCASSVGASGGRVQKYFGAGTRLSVL.